Included here is one T cell receptor (beta chain) sequence, with context. Libraries were prepared by immunoSEQ multiplex PCR; TCRdb keeps only in-frame clonotypes and omits some of them. Here the sample spans about 65,000 clones, 86% being singletons. The source of the sample is a study of glioma-infiltrating T cells after dendritic cell vaccination. Trimming at V came to 1 base and at J to 4 bases, leaving 4 bases not matched to a gene. Germline CDR1 and CDR2: MGHRA and YSYEKL. This CDR3 contains 16 residues. The sample's time point: after dendritic cell vaccination, including at tumor progression/relapse.

The chain joins TRBV4-1 to TRBJ2-7; TRBD2 agrees at 13 bases. The input for sequencing was blood, taken after dendritic cell vaccination. The TCR comes from a human donor with glioblastoma. In DNA form, the CDR3 reads TGCGCCAGCAGCCAAGGAGGACTAGCGGGGGTTTACGAGCAGTACTTC. Its translation: CASSQGGLAGVYEQYF.